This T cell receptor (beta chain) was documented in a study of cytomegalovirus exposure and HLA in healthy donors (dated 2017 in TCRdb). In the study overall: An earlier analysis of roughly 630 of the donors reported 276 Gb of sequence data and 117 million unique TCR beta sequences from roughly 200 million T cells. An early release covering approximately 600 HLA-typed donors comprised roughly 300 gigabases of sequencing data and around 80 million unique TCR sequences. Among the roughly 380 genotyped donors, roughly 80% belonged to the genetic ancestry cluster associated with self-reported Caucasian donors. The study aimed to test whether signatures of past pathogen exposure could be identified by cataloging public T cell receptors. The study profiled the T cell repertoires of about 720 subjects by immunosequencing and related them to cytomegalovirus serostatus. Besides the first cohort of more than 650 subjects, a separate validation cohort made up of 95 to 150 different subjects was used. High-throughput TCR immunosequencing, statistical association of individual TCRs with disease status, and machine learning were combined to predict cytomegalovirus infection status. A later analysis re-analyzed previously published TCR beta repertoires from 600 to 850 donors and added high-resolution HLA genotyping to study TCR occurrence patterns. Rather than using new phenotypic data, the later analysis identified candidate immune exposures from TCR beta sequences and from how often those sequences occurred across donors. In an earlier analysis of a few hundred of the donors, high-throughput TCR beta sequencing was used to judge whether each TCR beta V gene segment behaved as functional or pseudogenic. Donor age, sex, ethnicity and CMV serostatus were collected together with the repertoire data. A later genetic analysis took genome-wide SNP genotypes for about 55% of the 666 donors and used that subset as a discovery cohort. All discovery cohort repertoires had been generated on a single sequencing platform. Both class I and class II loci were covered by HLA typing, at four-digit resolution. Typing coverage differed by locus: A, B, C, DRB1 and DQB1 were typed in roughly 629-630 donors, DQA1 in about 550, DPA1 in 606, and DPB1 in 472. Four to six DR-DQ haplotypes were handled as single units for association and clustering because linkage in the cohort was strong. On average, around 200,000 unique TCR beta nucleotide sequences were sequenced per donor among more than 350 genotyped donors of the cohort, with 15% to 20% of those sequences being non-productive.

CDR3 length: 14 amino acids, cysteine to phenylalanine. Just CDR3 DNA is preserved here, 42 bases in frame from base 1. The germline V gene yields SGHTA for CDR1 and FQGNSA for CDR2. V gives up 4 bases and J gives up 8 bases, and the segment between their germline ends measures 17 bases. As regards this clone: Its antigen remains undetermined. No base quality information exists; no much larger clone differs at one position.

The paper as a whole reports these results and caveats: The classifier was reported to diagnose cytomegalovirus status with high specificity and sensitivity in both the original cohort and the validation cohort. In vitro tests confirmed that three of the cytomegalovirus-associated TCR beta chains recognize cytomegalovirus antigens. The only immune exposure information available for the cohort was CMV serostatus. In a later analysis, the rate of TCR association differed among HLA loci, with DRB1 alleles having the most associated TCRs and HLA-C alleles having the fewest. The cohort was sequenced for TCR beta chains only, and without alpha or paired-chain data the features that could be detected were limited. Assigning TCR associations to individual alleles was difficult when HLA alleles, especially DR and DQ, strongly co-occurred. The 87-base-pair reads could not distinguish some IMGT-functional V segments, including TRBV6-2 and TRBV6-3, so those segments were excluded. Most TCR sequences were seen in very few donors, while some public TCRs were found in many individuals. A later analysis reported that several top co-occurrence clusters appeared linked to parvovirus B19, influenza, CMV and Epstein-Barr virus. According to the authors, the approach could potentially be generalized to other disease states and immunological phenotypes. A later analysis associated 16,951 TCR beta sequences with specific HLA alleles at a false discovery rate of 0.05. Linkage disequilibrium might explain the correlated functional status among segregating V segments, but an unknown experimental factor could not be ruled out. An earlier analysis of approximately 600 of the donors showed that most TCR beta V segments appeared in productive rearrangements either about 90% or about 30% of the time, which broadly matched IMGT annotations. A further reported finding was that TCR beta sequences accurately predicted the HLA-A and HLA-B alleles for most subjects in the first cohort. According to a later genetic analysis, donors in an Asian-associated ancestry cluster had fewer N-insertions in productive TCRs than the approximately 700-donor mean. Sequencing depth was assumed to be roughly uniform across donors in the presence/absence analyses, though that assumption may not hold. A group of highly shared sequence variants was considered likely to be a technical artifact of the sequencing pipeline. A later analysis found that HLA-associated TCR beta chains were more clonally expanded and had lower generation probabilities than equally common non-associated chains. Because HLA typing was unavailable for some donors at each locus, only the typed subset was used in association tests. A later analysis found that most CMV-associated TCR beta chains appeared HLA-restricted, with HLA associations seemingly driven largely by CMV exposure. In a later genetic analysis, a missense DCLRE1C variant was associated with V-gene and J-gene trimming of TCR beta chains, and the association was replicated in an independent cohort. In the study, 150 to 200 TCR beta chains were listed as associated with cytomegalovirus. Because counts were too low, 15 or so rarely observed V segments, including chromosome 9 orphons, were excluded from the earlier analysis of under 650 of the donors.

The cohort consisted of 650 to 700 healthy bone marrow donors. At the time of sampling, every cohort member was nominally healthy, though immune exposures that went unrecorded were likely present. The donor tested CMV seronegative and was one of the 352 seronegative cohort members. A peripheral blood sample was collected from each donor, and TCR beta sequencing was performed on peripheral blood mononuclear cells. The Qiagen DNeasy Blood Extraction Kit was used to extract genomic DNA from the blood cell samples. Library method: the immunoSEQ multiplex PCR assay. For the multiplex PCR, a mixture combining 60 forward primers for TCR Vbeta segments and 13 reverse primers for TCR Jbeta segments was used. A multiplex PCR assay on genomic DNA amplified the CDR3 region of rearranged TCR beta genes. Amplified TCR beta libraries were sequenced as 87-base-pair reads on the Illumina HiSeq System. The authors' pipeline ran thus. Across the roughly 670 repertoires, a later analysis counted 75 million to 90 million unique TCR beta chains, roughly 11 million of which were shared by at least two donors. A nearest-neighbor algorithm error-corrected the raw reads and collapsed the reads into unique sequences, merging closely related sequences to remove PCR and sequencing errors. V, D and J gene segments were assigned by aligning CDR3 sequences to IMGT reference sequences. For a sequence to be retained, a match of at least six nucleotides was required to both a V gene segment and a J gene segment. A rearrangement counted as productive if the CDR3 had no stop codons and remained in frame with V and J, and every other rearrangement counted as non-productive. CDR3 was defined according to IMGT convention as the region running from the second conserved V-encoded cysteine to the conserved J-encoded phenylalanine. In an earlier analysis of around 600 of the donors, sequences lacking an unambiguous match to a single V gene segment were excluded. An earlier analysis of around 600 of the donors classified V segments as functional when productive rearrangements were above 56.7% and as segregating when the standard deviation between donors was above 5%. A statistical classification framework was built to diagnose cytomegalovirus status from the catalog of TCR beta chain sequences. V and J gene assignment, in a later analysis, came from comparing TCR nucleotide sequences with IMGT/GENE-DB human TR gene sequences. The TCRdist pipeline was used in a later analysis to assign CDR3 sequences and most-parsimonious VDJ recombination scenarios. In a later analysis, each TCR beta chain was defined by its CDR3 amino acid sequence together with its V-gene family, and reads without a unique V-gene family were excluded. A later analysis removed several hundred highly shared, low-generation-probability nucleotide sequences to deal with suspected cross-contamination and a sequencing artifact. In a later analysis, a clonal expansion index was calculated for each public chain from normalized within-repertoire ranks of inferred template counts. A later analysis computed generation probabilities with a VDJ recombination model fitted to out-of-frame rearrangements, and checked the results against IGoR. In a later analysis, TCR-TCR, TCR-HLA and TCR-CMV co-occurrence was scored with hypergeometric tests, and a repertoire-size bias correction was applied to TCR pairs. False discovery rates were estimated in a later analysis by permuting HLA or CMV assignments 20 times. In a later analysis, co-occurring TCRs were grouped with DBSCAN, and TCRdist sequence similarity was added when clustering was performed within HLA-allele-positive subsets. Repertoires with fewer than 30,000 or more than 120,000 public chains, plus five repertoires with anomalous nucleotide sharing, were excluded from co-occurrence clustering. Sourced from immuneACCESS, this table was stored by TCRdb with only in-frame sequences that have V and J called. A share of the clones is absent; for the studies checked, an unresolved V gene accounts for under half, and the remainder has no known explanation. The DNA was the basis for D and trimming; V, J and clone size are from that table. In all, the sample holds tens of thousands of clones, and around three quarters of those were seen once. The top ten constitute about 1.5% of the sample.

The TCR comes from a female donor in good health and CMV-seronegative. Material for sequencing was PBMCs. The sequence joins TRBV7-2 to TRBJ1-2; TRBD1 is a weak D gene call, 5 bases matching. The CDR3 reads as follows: CASSSQTGGWGYTF. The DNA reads TGTGCCAGCAGCTCCCAAACGGGGGGTTGGGGCTACACCTTC.